The clone carrying this T cell receptor beta chain showed up just once. This specimen comes from a study of early T cells in non-severe SARS-CoV-2 infection. One entry per CDR3 protein, called by TCRdb with MiXCR from the 5' RACE reads. The data contain over 50,000 distinct CDR3 sequences, 11% of them seen just once; the ten biggest clones take up approximately 1.7%. Germline V lookup: CDR1 LNHDA, CDR2 SQIVND (reference sequence). V was pared by 4 bases and J by 6 bases, with 6 bases between. The CDR3 is made up of 12 amino acids. Sequencing was carried out using whole blood. The clonotype was recovered from an adult who was a healthcare worker with PCR-confirmed SARS-CoV-2 infection or an uninfected control (not recorded which). The rearrangement links TRBV19 to TRBJ2-2; D not resolved. The CDR3 nucleotides read TGTGCCAGTAGTACGATACCCGGGGAGCTGTTTTTT. It specifies CASSTIPGELFF.